A single sample is the source of the 32 T cell receptor beta chains below, sequenced in a study of cytomegalovirus exposure and HLA in healthy donors. Researchers ran the PCR with 60 Vbeta and 13 Jbeta primers. Sequenced by immunoSEQ multiplex PCR; TCRdb stores in-frame clones only, minus some. The sample includes about 89,000 clones, around 84% of them seen just once. Sequences were obtained from PBMCs. Every receptor here comes from a man aged 35 to 55 in good health and CMV-seropositive.

Only a few counts were recorded for this clone. V gene TRBV7-8 combines with J gene TRBJ1-5, with 9 bases matching TRBD1. V dropped 1 base and J dropped 1; count of bases not matched to a gene: 5. CDR1 is SGHVS, CDR2 FQNEAQ, per germline. CDR3 length equals 17 residues. Here the CDR3 reads CASSLDGTGRSNQPQHF. The DNA of the CDR3 is TGTGCCAGCAGCTTAGATGGGACAGGGAGGAGCAATCAGCCCCAGCATTTT. The whole variable domain, remainder taken from reference TRBV7-8 and TRBJ1-5, is GAGVSQSPRYKVAKRGQDVALRCDPISGHVSLFWYQQALGQGPEFLTYFQNEAQLDKSGLPSDRFFAERPEGSVSTLKIQRTQQEDSAVYLCASSLDGTGRSNQPQHFGDGTRLSIL.

This clone has just a few counts. This rearrangement joins TRBV27 to TRBJ2-1; D is perhaps TRBD2 (6 bases). The CDR3 has 13 amino acids. Germline V lookup: CDR1 MNHEY, CDR2 SMNVEV (reference sequence). V was clipped by 8 bases and J by 8 bases, with 16 bases between them. CDR3 sequence reads: CASSTAIADEQFF. DNA for the CDR3: TGTGCCAGCTCTACCGCTATAGCGGATGAGCAGTTCTTC.

The chain recombines TRBV27 with TRBJ2-7; 8 bases align to TRBD2. The ends lost 6 bases at V and 0 bases at J; junction bases unmatched: 4. The CDR3 has 14 amino acids. Germline V gene lookup returns CDR1 MNHEY and CDR2 SMNVEV (reference sequence). CDR3 loop: CASRVAGRSYEQYF. CDR3 sequence (DNA): TGTGCCAGCAGGGTAGCGGGGCGCTCCTACGAGCAGTACTTC.

The CDR3 spells CASRIREMGYGYTF. Here the CDR3 DNA reads TGTGCCAGCAGGATCAGGGAAATGGGCTATGGCTACACCTTC. The gene calls are TRBV6-1 and TRBJ1-2; possibly TRBD1 for D (5 bases). Trimming pared 6 bases from V and 4 bases from J, leaving 15 bases between. CDR3 size: 14 residues. Per the germline V gene, CDR1 is MNHNS and CDR2 is SASEGT.

This clone occurred once. The chain combines TRBV28 with TRBJ1-1; D not certain. The CDR3 has 12 amino acids. V was trimmed by 10 bases and J by 1 base, leaving 10 bases between them. Germline CDR1 is MDHEN and CDR2 is SYDVKM. CDR3 nucleotide sequence: TGTGCCACCGGACTCCGGAACACTGAAGCTTTCTTT. Protein: CATGLRNTEAFF.

V usage is TRBV7-9 and J usage is TRBJ1-1, with TRBD1 matching over 7 bases. The CDR3 runs 14 residues. Germline V gives CDR1 SEHNR, CDR2 FQNEAQ (reference sequence). With 5 bases clipped from V and 7 bases from J, the junction kept 10 bases outside the gene matches. DNA for the CDR3: TGTGCCAGCAGCCAACCAGAGACAGGGAGTGAAGCTTTCTTT. It translates to CASSQPETGSEAFF.

On this clone: This CDR3 is also generated by other DNA sequences in the sample. The chain recombines TRBV5-5 with TRBJ2-3; D unclear. Germline loops: CDR1 SGHKS, CDR2 YYEKEE (reference sequence). The CDR3 contains 14 residues. V shed 0 bases and J shed 0 bases, with 5 bases lying between them. CDR3 nucleotides: TGTGCCAGCAGCTTGGACTCTAGCACAGATACGCAGTATTTT. Translation gives CASSLDSSTDTQYF. The full variable domain, its missing parts supplied by reference TRBV5-5 and TRBJ2-3, is DAGVTQSPTHLIKTRGQQVTLRCSPISGHKSVSWYQQVLGQGPQFIFQYYEKEERGRGNFPDRFSARQFPNYSSELNVNALLLGDSALYLCASSLDSSTDTQYFGPGTRLTVL.

The table lists this clone with a few counts. The chain carries TRBV5-1 and TRBJ2-3; D perhaps matches TRBD1 (6 bases). Trimming stripped 7 bases from V and 5 bases from J, with 20 bases between. Germline loops: CDR1 SGHRS, CDR2 YFSETQ. CDR3 size: 15 residues. CDR3 amino acids: CASGPDGTFGDTQYF. CDR3 nucleotide sequence: TGCGCCAGCGGCCCGGACGGGACATTCGGAGATACGCAGTATTTT.

The chain joins TRBV9 to TRBJ2-3; TRBD2 agrees at 13 bases. The germline gives CDR1 SGDLS, CDR2 YYNGEE. This CDR3 contains 16 residues. J lost 1 base, V lost 4 bases, and 3 bases had no gene match. The CDR3 nucleotides are TGTGCCAGCAGCATCGGACTAGCGGGGGGCACAGATACGCAGTATTTT. As protein: CASSIGLAGGTDTQYF.

The CDR3 reads CASTGKLIATNEKLFF. The CDR3 DNA sequence: TGTGCCAGTACAGGGAAATTGATTGCAACTAATGAAAAACTGTTTTTT. The chain recombines TRBV10-3 with TRBJ1-4; D is possibly TRBD1 (6 bases). The CDR3 is 16 residues long. Per germline, CDR1 ENHRY and CDR2 SYGVKD. Trimming took off 10 bases at V and 0 bases at J, with 18 bases between the two ends.

V gene TRBV10-3 combines with J gene TRBJ1-1; TRBD1 matches at 9 bases. The germline V gene has CDR1 ENHRY and CDR2 SYGVKD. The CDR3 has 16 amino acids. Trimming at V came to 3 bases and at J to 1 base, leaving 6 bases not matched to a gene. The CDR3 here is CAISDLPGQGNTEAFF. The CDR3 coding sequence is TGTGCCATCAGTGACCTTCCGGGACAGGGGAACACTGAAGCTTTCTTT.

V gene TRBV27 combines with J gene TRBJ1-1; 8 nucleotides agree with TRBD1. CDR1 MNHEY and CDR2 SMNVEV come from the germline V gene (reference sequence). Trimming cost V 4 bases and J 0 bases; bases outside gene matches: 1. CDR3 length equals 14 residues. This CDR3 reads CASSSDRVNTEAFF. CDR3 DNA sequence: TGTGCCAGCAGTTCGGACAGGGTGAACACTGAAGCTTTCTTT.

Concerning this clone itself: The junction does not match germline at one end; this may be a read error. The chain recombines TRBV7-7 with TRBJ2-5, with TRBD2 matching 11 bases. The germline V gene has CDR1 SSHAT and CDR2 FNYEAQ (reference sequence). The CDR3 is 15 amino acids. CDR3 in amino acids: CASSPLAGAQETQYF. As DNA, the CDR3 is TGTGCTAGCAGCCCACTAGCGGGGGCGCAAGAGACCCAGTACTTC.

The V gene is TRBV19, the J gene TRBJ2-1; D unclear. CDR3 length: 15 amino acids. Germline lookup yields CDR1 LNHDA and CDR2 SQIVND (reference sequence). With 3 bases removed from V and 0 bases from J, the gap between germline ends came to 9 bases. CDR3: CASSMGRSSYNEQFF. CDR3 nucleotides: TGTGCCAGTAGTATGGGTCGGAGCTCCTACAATGAGCAGTTCTTC.

This clone was recorded only once. J is TRBJ2-5 and V is TRBV28, with 12 positions matching TRBD2. The CDR3 is 18 amino acids. With V trimmed by 4 bases and J by 1 base, 10 bases remained unmatched. Germline-derived CDR1 and CDR2 are MDHEN and SYDVKM. The CDR3 reads CASSSISRTSGIQETQYF. CDR3 nucleotides: TGTGCCAGCAGTTCCATCTCTCGGACTAGCGGGATCCAAGAGACCCAGTACTTC.

The CDR3 protein is CASSLVRAGYNEQFF. The CDR3 nucleotides are TGCGCCAGCAGCTTGGTACGGGCAGGGTATAATGAGCAGTTCTTC. The chain couples TRBV5-1 to TRBJ2-1, with D perhaps TRBD1 (5 bases). V dropped 0 bases and J dropped 7 bases, with 14 bases sitting between them. The CDR3 totals 15 residues. Germline loops: CDR1 SGHRS, CDR2 YFSETQ.

The chain employs TRBV6-5 and TRBJ2-7, with TRBD1 matching 9 bases. The V gene's germline CDR1 is MNHEY and CDR2 SVGAGI. CDR3 length: 14 residues. The J segment lost 1 base and the V segment lost 5 bases, leaving 3 bases of the junction unmatched. CDR3 nucleotide sequence: TGTGCCAGCAGTAGGGACAGGGTTTCCTACGAGCAGTACTTC. Encoded protein: CASSRDRVSYEQYF.

CDR3 bases: TGTGCCAGCTCCCCGGTAAGTCAGGGGGAGCAGTACTTC. Its protein product is CASSPVSQGEQYF. V and J are TRBV18 and TRBJ2-7; TRBD1 is a possible D gene (6 bases). The V end lost 6 bases, the J end lost 7 bases, and 16 bases lay between the germline ends. The CDR3 consists of 13 residues. In germline, CDR1 is KGHSH, CDR2 LQKENI.

The chain uses TRBV11-2 and TRBJ2-3, with 12 bases lining up with TRBD1. This CDR3 is built from 15 residues. Germline lookup yields CDR1 SGHAT and CDR2 FQNNGV. V shed 3 bases and J 8 bases; nucleotides not matched to a gene: 6. The CDR3, as DNA: TGTGCCAGCAGCTTGCCGGGACAGGGGGCGGTTACGCAGTATTTT. This encodes CASSLPGQGAVTQYF.

For this clone: One end of the junction does not line up with germline, which may come from a read error. The chain links TRBV7-9 to TRBJ1-2, with TRBD1 as a possible D gene (5 bases). The germline V gene encodes CDR1 SEHNR and CDR2 FQNEAQ (reference sequence). CDR3 length: 13 amino acids. The CDR3, as DNA: TGTTCCAGCAGCCCGACGACAGAGTATGGCTACACCTTC. It is translated as CSSSPTTEYGYTF.

This chain joins TRBV29-1 and TRBJ2-4; 11 bases are a match to TRBD2. The CDR3 contains 15 residues. Germline lookup yields CDR1 SQVTM and CDR2 ANQGSEA. The ends lost 4 bases at V and 9 bases at J; junction bases unmatched: 11. The CDR3, as DNA: TGCAGCGTTGCTGGATTAGCGGGGGGGCAGTGCATTCAGTACTTC. Translated: CSVAGLAGGQCIQYF. Looking up the rest from reference TRBV29-1 and TRBJ2-4 gives the full variable domain: SAVISQKPSRDICQRGTSLTIQCQVDSQVTMMFWYRQQPGQSLTLIATANQGSEATYESGFVIDKFPISRPNLTFSTLTVSNMSPEDSSIYLCSVAGLAGGQCIQYFGAGTRLSVL.

V is TRBV5-8 and J is TRBJ2-2; unclear D gene. V lost 1 base to trimming and J lost 1 base, with 14 bases between them. This CDR3 comprises 17 residues. Germline lookup yields CDR1 SGHTS and CDR2 YDEGEE. Here the CDR3 reads CASSLSLLSGNTGELFF. Here the CDR3 DNA reads TGTGCCAGCAGCTTGAGCCTTCTTTCGGGGAACACCGGGGAGCTGTTTTTT.

The gene calls are TRBV19 and TRBJ1-5, with 10 bases matching TRBD1. The CDR3 contains 15 residues. With 3 bases clipped from V and 5 bases from J, the junction kept 4 bases outside the gene matches. Per the germline V gene, CDR1 is LNHDA and CDR2 is SQIVND (reference sequence). DNA of the CDR3: TGTGCCAGTAGTATCCTGGACAGGGGGTATCAGCCCCAGCATTTT. Protein sequence: CASSILDRGYQPQHF. The full variable domain, its missing parts supplied by reference TRBV19 and TRBJ1-5, is DGGITQSPKYLFRKEGQNVTLSCEQNLNHDAMYWYRQDPGQGLRLIYYSQIVNDFQKGDIAEGYSVSREKKESFPLTVTSAQKNPTAFYLCASSILDRGYQPQHFGDGTRLSIL.

The chain recombines TRBV11-3 with TRBJ2-3; tentative D call: TRBD1 (6 bases). This CDR3 comprises 13 residues. Germline V lookup: CDR1 SGHNT, CDR2 YENEEA. V lost 5 bases and J 7 bases, leaving 13 bases between the germline ends. CDR3 amino acids: CASSRGGDYTQYF. The CDR3 DNA sequence: TGTGCCAGCAGCAGAGGGGGAGACTATACGCAGTATTTT.

The chain couples TRBV29-1 to TRBJ2-5, with 7 positions matching TRBD1. V trimming: 4 bases; J trimming: 4 bases; junction bases outside the gene matches: 12. CDR3 length: 15 amino acids. Per the germline V gene, CDR1 is SQVTM and CDR2 is ANQGSEA. The CDR3 DNA reads TGCAGCGTTGCAGAGGGGGCTTCGGGGAGAGAGACCCAGTACTTC. Its translation is CSVAEGASGRETQYF.

This chain uses TRBV6-1 with TRBJ2-2, with 7 positions matching TRBD1. J gave up 7 bases and V 5 bases, and 7 bases lay outside the gene matches. Germline CDR1 reads MNHNS; CDR2 reads SASEGT. The CDR3 is 14 residues long. The CDR3 loop reads CASSQTGLGGELFF. In DNA form, the CDR3 reads TGTGCCAGCAGTCAGACAGGGTTGGGCGGGGAGCTGTTTTTT.

The chain links TRBV27 to TRBJ2-7; D is undetermined. Germline CDR1 MNHEY, CDR2 SMNVEV (reference sequence). The CDR3 runs to 13 residues. Trimming removed 6 bases at V and 2 bases at J, with 11 bases between. The CDR3 spells CASRERIAYEQYF. The CDR3 DNA sequence: TGTGCCAGCAGGGAGAGGATAGCCTACGAGCAGTACTTC.

The rearrangement joins TRBV5-6 to TRBJ1-6, with D perhaps matching TRBD1 (6 bases). Looked up from germline, CDR1 is SGHDT and CDR2 is YYEEEE. Trimming stripped 0 bases from V and 6 bases from J, with 7 bases between. This CDR3 spans 14 amino acids. The CDR3 loop is CASSLGTANSPLHF. In nucleotides, the CDR3 is TGTGCCAGCAGCTTGGGGACAGCTAATTCACCCCTCCACTTT.

This chain joins TRBV6-4 and TRBJ2-7; no clear D gene. CDR1 is MRHNA, CDR2 SNTAGT, per germline. The CDR3 totals 14 residues. Trimming shortened V by 5 bases and J by 0 bases, and 11 bases separated the two germline ends. The CDR3 DNA sequence: TGTGCCAGCAGTCTCCTCACGGGCTCCTACGAGCAGTACTTC. Protein product: CASSLLTGSYEQYF.

The CDR3 reads CARRLDRGDMSTDTQYF. CDR3 nucleotide sequence: TGTGCCAGAAGACTGGACAGGGGCGACATGAGCACAGATACGCAGTATTTT. The chain employs TRBV5-3 and TRBJ2-3; TRBD1 matches at 9 bases. TRBV5-3 qualifies as an ORF whose function is uncertain. The CDR3 runs to 17 residues. The junction had 10 bases not matched to a gene; V was cut back by 5 bases and J by 0 bases.

The chain is built from TRBV5-1 and TRBJ2-5, with TRBD2 matching 15 bases. With 3 bases clipped from V and 6 bases from J, the junction kept 12 bases outside the gene matches. Germline CDR1 is SGHRS and CDR2 is YFSETQ. The length of the CDR3 is 18 residues. The CDR3 nucleotides are TGCGCCAGCAGCTGGGGACTAGCGGGAGGCCGCTCGGTTAAGACCCAGTACTTC. This encodes CASSWGLAGGRSVKTQYF.

J is TRBJ2-2 and V is TRBV6-6, with 9 bases fitting TRBD2. The CDR3 extends over 15 amino acids. V lost 6 bases to trimming and J lost 2 bases; unmatched junction nucleotides: 4. Germline-derived CDR1 and CDR2 are MNHNY and SVGAGI (reference sequence). CDR3 sequence: CASRLTSGNTGELFF. For the CDR3, the DNA is TGTGCCAGCAGGTTGACTAGCGGAAACACCGGGGAGCTGTTTTTT.